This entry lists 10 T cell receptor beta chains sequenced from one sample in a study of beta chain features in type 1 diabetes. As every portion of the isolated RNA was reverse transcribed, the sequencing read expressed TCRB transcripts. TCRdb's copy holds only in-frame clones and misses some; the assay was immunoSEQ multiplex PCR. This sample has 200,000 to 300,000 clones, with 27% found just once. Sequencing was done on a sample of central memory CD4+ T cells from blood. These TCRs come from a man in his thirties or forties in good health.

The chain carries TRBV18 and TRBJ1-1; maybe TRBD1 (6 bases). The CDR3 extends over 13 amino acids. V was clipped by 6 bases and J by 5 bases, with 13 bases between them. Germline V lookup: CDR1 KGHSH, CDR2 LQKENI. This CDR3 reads CASSRDTQTEAFF. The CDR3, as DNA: TGTGCCAGCTCGAGGGACACCCAAACTGAAGCTTTCTTT.

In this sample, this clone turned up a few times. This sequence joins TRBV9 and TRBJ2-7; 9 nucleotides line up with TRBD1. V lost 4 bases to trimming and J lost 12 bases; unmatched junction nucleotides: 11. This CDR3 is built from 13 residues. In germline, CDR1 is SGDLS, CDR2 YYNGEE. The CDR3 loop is CASSPALGQGAYF. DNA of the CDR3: TGTGCCAGCAGCCCAGCACTGGGACAGGGTGCGTACTTC.

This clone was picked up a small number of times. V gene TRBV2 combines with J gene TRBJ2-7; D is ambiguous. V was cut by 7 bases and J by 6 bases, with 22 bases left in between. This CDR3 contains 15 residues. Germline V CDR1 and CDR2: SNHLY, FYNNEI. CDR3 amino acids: CASTGGSLLGSEQYF. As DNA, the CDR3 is TGTGCCAGCACGGGCGGATCCCTTCTTGGGTCCGAGCAGTACTTC.

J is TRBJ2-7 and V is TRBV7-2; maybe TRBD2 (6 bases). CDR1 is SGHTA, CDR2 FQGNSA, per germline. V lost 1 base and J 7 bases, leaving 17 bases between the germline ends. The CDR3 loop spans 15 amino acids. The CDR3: CASSLDGGSTTEQYF. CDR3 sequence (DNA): TGTGCCAGCAGCTTAGACGGGGGTAGTACGACGGAGCAGTACTTC.

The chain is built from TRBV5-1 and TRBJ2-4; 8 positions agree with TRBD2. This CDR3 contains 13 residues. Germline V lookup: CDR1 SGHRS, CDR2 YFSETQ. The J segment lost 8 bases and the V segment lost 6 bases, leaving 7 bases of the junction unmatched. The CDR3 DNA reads TGCGCCAGCACAGGGACGGGAGGGGACATTCAGTACTTC. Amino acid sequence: CASTGTGGDIQYF.

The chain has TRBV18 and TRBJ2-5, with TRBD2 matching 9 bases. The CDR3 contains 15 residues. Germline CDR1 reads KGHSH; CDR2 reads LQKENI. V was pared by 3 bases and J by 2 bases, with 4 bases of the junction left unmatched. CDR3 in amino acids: CASSPLAGTQETQYF. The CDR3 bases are TGTGCCAGCTCACCCCTAGCGGGAACTCAAGAGACCCAGTACTTC.

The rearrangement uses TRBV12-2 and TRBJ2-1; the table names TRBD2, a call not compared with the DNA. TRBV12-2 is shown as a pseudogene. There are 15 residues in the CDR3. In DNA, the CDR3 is TGTGCAAGGCGCTTTTCAGAGGGAGATCGGAATGAGCAGTTCTTC. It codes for CARRFSEGDRNEQFF.

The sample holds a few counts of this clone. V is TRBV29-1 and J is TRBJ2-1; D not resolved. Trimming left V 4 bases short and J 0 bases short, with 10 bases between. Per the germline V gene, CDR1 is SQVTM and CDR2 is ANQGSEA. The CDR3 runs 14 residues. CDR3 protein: CSVGTLGSYNEQFF. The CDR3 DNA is TGCAGCGTTGGGACCCTAGGCTCCTACAATGAGCAGTTCTTC.

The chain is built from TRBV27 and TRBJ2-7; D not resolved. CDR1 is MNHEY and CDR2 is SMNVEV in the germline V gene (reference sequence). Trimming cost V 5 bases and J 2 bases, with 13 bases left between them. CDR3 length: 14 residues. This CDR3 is CASSQRQRAYEQYF. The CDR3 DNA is TGTGCCAGCAGTCAGCGACAACGGGCCTACGAGCAGTACTTC.

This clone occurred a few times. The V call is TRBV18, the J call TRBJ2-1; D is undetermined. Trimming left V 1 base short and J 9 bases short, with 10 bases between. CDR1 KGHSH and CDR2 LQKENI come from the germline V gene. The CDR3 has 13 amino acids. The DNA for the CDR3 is TGTGCCAGCTCACCACGCCGGTCGGGTGAGCAGTTCTTC. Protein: CASSPRRSGEQFF.